Sequencing of this T cell receptor (beta chain) was carried out in a study of blood T cell repertoires in COVID-19. This table comes from immunoSEQ multiplex PCR, and its TCRdb copy is limited to in-frame clones, with some not included. The table shows about 75,000 clones, with around 79% occurring only once. The CDR3 totals 16 residues. The V and J ends lost 4 bases and 11 bases, in that order; junction bases with no gene match: 17. Germline CDR1 reads LNHDA; CDR2 reads SQIVND (reference sequence). This clonotype originated in a woman of 80 years or more with active or convalescent COVID-19. The rearrangement uses TRBV19 and TRBJ1-1, with 9 bases that match TRBD1. Sequenced input: peripheral blood. CDR3 amino acids: CASSNVPGQGSLGAFF. For the CDR3, the DNA is TGTGCCAGTAGTAACGTCCCGGGACAGGGCTCCCTTGGTGCTTTCTTT. The full variable domain, its missing parts supplied by reference TRBV19 and TRBJ1-1, is DGGITQSPKYLFRKEGQNVTLSCEQNLNHDAMYWYRQDPGQGLRLIYYSQIVNDFQKGDIAEGYSVSREKKESFPLTVTSAQKNPTAFYLCASSNVPGQGSLGAFFGQGTRLTVV.